In this sample, the clone carrying this T cell receptor beta chain turned up many times. Its antigen is not identified. Isolation of PBMCs was performed on 9.5 to 10 ml fresh peripheral blood. This record comes from a study of T cells in Graves' hyperthyroidism and ophthalmopathy. In germline, CDR1 is LGHDT, CDR2 YNNKEL (reference sequence). Trimming cost V 5 bases and J 1 base, with 12 bases left between them. The CDR3 consists of 14 residues. Authors of the study amplified TCR beta CDR3 regions from RNA transcripts. An initial round of RT-PCR targeting the TCR CDR3 relied on the HTBI primer set. TCRdb used MiXCR to reprocess the multiplex PCR reads, holding one entry per CDR3 protein. The sample consists of fewer than 250,000 distinct CDR3 sequences, about 25% of them appearing once. General study findings and limits: Ophthalmopathy stood apart from stable hyperthyroidism in a 13 V-J model.

Sequences were obtained from blood. The receptor was isolated from a woman aged 40 to 55 with Graves' ophthalmopathy. The V and J genes are TRBV3-1 and TRBJ2-7, with D perhaps matching TRBD2 (5 bases). CDR3 nucleotides: TGTGCCAGCAGCTGGAGCGGAGCATCCTACGAGCAGTACTTC. Amino acid sequence: CASSWSGASYEQYF.